These T cell receptor beta chains were read from a single sample in a study of CD8 T cells in ankylosing spondylitis. TCRdb reanalysed the 5' RACE reads using MiXCR and keeps one entry per CDR3 protein. The sample gives 250,000 to 300,000 distinct CDR3 sequences, over 15% of which show up once; around 30% is in the top ten. Sequencing was done on a sample of blood, either unsorted or a sorted T cell fraction (not recorded which). Receptors were obtained from a male donor with ankylosing spondylitis or in good health (not recorded which). CDR3s include the opening cysteine and the closing phenylalanine or tryptophan. D genes are given only for firm matches. The size entry is marked missing in some rows and otherwise reads once, few, many or a size class.

J | D | V | size | CDR3 | DNA
TRBJ2-1 | NA | TRBV7-9 | NA | CASSLQIPIPNNEQFF | TGTGCCAGCAGCCTCCAGATCCCAATACCTAACAATGAGCAGTTCTTC
TRBJ2-7 | TRBD1 | TRBV4-3 | many | CASSDSGTGGAEQYF | TGCGCCAGCAGCGACTCCGGGACAGGGGGCGCCGAGCAGTACTTC
TRBJ2-3 | TRBD2 | TRBV29-1 | few | CSAKLAFFEDTQYF | TGCAGCGCGAAACTAGCGTTCTTCGAGGATACGCAGTATTTT
TRBJ2-5 | NA | TRBV20-1 | few | CSARTGGGEETQYF | TGCAGTGCTAGGACAGGAGGTGGGGAAGAGACCCAGTACTTC
TRBJ2-1 | NA | TRBV7-8 | NA | CACLTVAEAYYEQFF | TGTGCCTGCTTAACTGTGGCGGAAGCCTACTATGAGCAGTTCTTC
TRBJ2-2 | NA | TRBV7-8 | NA | CASSLGTSNTGELFF | TGTGCCAGCAGCTTAGGGACATCGAACACCGGGGAGCTGTTTTTT
TRBJ2-3 | NA | TRBV15 | NA | CATSRGPNRDTQYF | TGTGCCACCAGCAGGGGCCCGAACCGGGATACGCAGTATTTT
TRBJ2-1 | TRBD2 | TRBV20-1 | few | CSARDRAGDVYNEQFF | TGCAGTGCTAGAGATAGGGCGGGGGATGTATACAATGAGCAGTTCTTC
TRBJ1-2 | TRBD1 | TRBV12-3/TRBV12-4 | NA | CASSRDRVNYGYTF | TGTGCCAGCAGCCGGGACAGGGTGAACTATGGCTACACCTTC
TRBJ2-7 | NA | TRBV7-2 | NA | CASSLGTRSKQYF | TGTGCCAGCAGCTTAGGGACCCGTTCAAAGCAGTACTTC
TRBJ2-3 | TRBD2 | TRBV7-6 | few | CASRPSGRAMDTQYF | TGTGCCAGCAGGCCTAGCGGGAGGGCCATGGATACGCAGTATTTT
TRBJ2-3 | TRBD2 | TRBV12-3/TRBV12-4 | NA | CASSPLRERTDTQYF | TGTGCCAGCAGCCCATTGCGGGAGCGCACAGATACGCAGTATTTT
TRBJ1-1 | NA | TRBV5-6 | many | CASSDGQYTEAFF | TGTGCCAGCAGCGACGGCCAATACACTGAAGCTTTCTTT
TRBJ2-7 | NA | TRBV6-1 | few | CASMISTYEQYF | TGTGCCAGCATGATAAGTACCTACGAGCAGTACTTC
TRBJ2-2 | NA | TRBV12-3/TRBV12-4 | NA | CASIITGELFF | TGTGCCAGCATTATTACCGGGGAGCTGTTTTTT
TRBJ2-7 | NA | TRBV12-3/TRBV12-4 | NA | CASSFGSPSEQYF | TGTGCCAGCAGTTTTGGGTCTCCGTCCGAGCAGTACTTC
TRBJ1-1 | NA | TRBV4-2 | once | CASSQDIGLGTEAFF | TGTGCCAGCAGCCAAGATATAGGTTTGGGCACTGAAGCTTTCTTT
TRBJ2-1 | TRBD1 | TRBV15 | few | CATSRDKLGQGYNEQFF | TGTGCCACCAGCAGAGATAAGTTGGGACAGGGTTACAATGAGCAGTTCTTC
TRBJ2-1 | NA | TRBV15 | NA | CATSREGQGYNEQFF | TGTGCCACCAGCAGAGAGGGACAAGGATACAATGAGCAGTTCTTC
TRBJ2-1 | TRBD2 | TRBV9 | many | CASSATSGNEQFF | TGTGCCAGCAGCGCCACTAGCGGCAATGAGCAGTTCTTC
TRBJ2-7 | TRBD2 | TRBV6-5 | NA | CASSYLAGTGEQYF | TGTGCCAGCAGCTACCTAGCGGGAACCGGAGAGCAGTACTTC
TRBJ1-5 | TRBD1 | TRBV5-6 | many | CASSLAQGLQPQHF | TGTGCCAGCAGCTTGGCACAGGGGTTGCAGCCCCAGCATTTT
TRBJ2-1 | TRBD1 | TRBV5-6 | NA | CASSNRDRAYNEQFF | TGTGCCAGCAGCAACCGGGACAGAGCCTACAATGAGCAGTTCTTC
TRBJ2-7 | TRBD2 | TRBV29-1 | many | CSARGVGSGRIYEQYF | TGCAGCGCCCGAGGGGTAGGCAGCGGGAGGATCTACGAGCAGTACTTC
TRBJ2-7 | TRBD1 | TRBV12-3/TRBV12-4 | few | CASSSGTGVEQYF | TGTGCCAGCAGCTCCGGGACAGGGGTCGAGCAGTACTTC
TRBJ1-2 | NA | TRBV7-9 | NA | CASSLAGYGYTF | TGTGCCAGCAGCTTAGCCGGCTATGGCTACACCTTC
TRBJ2-7 | NA | TRBV6-2/TRBV6-3 | few | CASNKDRTYFDEQYF | TGTGCCAGTAATAAGGACAGAACCTATTTCGACGAGCAGTACTTC
TRBJ2-1 | TRBD1 | TRBV6-1 | NA | CASSQPPRQGSYNEQFF | TGTGCCAGCAGTCAACCTCCGAGACAGGGGTCCTACAATGAGCAGTTCTTC
TRBJ1-1 | TRBD1 | TRBV4-3 | NA | CASSPYLIGDSEAFF | TGCGCCAGCAGCCCTTATTTGATCGGGGACAGTGAAGCTTTCTTT
TRBJ2-3 | NA | TRBV5-8 | few | CASSGGPDGTDTQYF | TGTGCCAGCAGCGGGGGACCTGATGGCACAGATACGCAGTATTTT
TRBJ2-5 | NA | TRBV10-3 | few | CAISDNRGLQETQYF | TGTGCCATCAGTGACAACAGGGGACTACAAGAGACCCAGTACTTC
TRBJ1-3 | NA | TRBV12-3/TRBV12-4 | NA | CASRLGNTIYF | TGTGCCAGCAGGTTAGGAAACACCATATATTTT
TRBJ2-7 | TRBD2 | TRBV29-1 | many | CSVEISASGFPYEQYF | TGCAGCGTTGAGATTTCGGCTAGCGGTTTCCCTTACGAGCAGTACTTC
TRBJ2-1 | TRBD2 | TRBV4-2 | NA | CASSQPLGGGAYNEQFF | TGTGCCAGCAGCCAACCCCTCGGTGGGGGGGCCTACAATGAGCAGTTCTTC
TRBJ2-2 | NA | TRBV12-3/TRBV12-4 | NA | CASSHGAGELFF | TGTGCCAGCAGCCACGGGGCGGGGGAGCTGTTTTTT
TRBJ2-1 | NA | TRBV6-6 | NA | CASSYLVNEQFF | TGTGCCAGCAGTTACTTGGTTAATGAGCAGTTCTTC
TRBJ1-1 | NA | TRBV29-1 | few | CSVEDRYGEAFF | TGCAGCGTTGAAGATCGTTACGGTGAAGCTTTCTTT
TRBJ2-1 | NA | TRBV27 | NA | CATKGLGNEQFF | TGTGCCACCAAGGGGCTGGGCAATGAGCAGTTCTTC
TRBJ2-7 | NA | TRBV25-1 | few | CASSDHEQYF | TGTGCCAGCAGTGACCACGAGCAGTACTTC
TRBJ2-1 | NA | TRBV18 | NA | CASSLPGLEYNEQFF | TGTGCCAGCTCGCTGCCTGGGCTGGAATACAATGAGCAGTTCTTC
TRBJ2-5 | NA | TRBV6-1 | few | CASSPTLSQETQYF | TGTGCCAGCAGTCCGACATTATCCCAAGAGACCCAGTACTTC
TRBJ1-5 | NA | TRBV3-1 | NA | CASSPSSSNQPQHF | TGTGCCAGCAGCCCCTCGAGTAGCAATCAGCCCCAGCATTTT
TRBJ2-7 | NA | TRBV4-3 | NA | CASSQDEGLGGRLYEQYF | TGCGCCAGCAGCCAAGATGAAGGACTCGGTGGGAGGCTCTACGAGCAGTACTTC
TRBJ1-5 | NA | TRBV5-5 | NA | CASSLSRAGVPQHF | TGTGCCAGCAGCTTATCCAGGGCTGGCGTACCCCAGCATTTT
TRBJ1-2 | TRBD1 | TRBV29-1 | many | CSVELGQGDYGYTF | TGCAGCGTTGAGTTGGGACAGGGGGACTATGGCTACACCTTC
TRBJ2-7 | NA | TRBV29-1 | few | CSVEVRYEQYF | TGCAGCGTTGAAGTTCGGTACGAGCAGTACTTC
TRBJ2-7 | NA | TRBV27 | few | CASSLLADIAYEQYF | TGTGCCAGCAGTTTACTGGCTGATATCGCGTACGAGCAGTACTTC
TRBJ1-5 | NA | TRBV6-2/TRBV6-3 | few | CASSYVVQGINQPQHF | TGTGCCAGCAGTTACGTGGTGCAGGGGATAAATCAGCCCCAGCATTTT
TRBJ2-3 | TRBD1 | TRBV28 | NA | CASTPLDRGTDTQYF | TGTGCCAGCACCCCATTGGACAGGGGCACAGATACGCAGTATTTT
TRBJ2-7 | NA | TRBV3-1 | NA | CASSQDGDLETYEQYF | TGTGCCAGCAGCCAAGATGGCGACCTAGAGACCTACGAGCAGTACTTC
TRBJ2-3 | TRBD2 | TRBV4-3 | few | CASSQDGPASGFTDTQYF | TGCGCCAGCAGCCAAGATGGTCCAGCTAGCGGGTTCACAGATACGCAGTATTTT
TRBJ2-7 | NA | TRBV20-1 | NA | CSARIRDSYEQYF | TGCAGTGCTAGAATCCGGGACTCGTACGAGCAGTACTTC
TRBJ2-3 | NA | TRBV12-3/TRBV12-4 | NA | CASRRSGYTDTQYF | TGTGCCAGCAGGCGCAGCGGGTACACAGATACGCAGTATTTT
TRBJ2-1 | TRBD1 | TRBV11-1 | NA | CASSWTGRNEQFF | TGTGCCAGCAGCTGGACAGGGAGGAATGAGCAGTTCTTC
TRBJ2-7 | TRBD1 | TRBV14 | few | CASSLTGITPYEQYF | TGTGCCAGCAGTCTGACAGGGATCACTCCCTACGAGCAGTACTTC